This T cell receptor (beta chain) was identified in a study of blood T cells in healthy people across ages. The V gene's germline CDR1 is SQVTM and CDR2 ANQGSEA. The CDR3 loop spans 13 amino acids. The germline V and J ends were trimmed by 0 bases and 0 bases, with 6 bases remaining between them. For the second PCR, which ran for roughly 6 to 12 cycles, a sample-barcoded 5' primer and a J-beta primer mix were used. TCRdb redid the calling of the 5' RACE reads with MiXCR, one entry per CDR3 protein. The sample records approximately 2,000,000 distinct CDR3 sequences, about 39% being singletons. This clonotype was seen ten or more times.

The chain joins TRBV29-1 to TRBJ2-7, with D possibly being TRBD1 (5 bases). The sample was blood. The sequence was obtained from a human donor in good health. The CDR3 coding sequence is TGCAGCGTTGAAGAGACAGACTCCTACGAGCAGTACTTC. Translating it yields CSVEETDSYEQYF.